This T cell receptor beta chain comes out of a study of response to subunit inactivated influenza vaccine. This clonotype was recorded at least ten times. As yet, its antigen is unknown. A single record per CDR3 protein comes from TCRdb applying MiXCR to the RT-PCR reads. This sample has over 150,000 distinct CDR3 sequences, with 14% found just once. Findings and caveats of the study: It was suggested by the authors that few new T cells are recruited by each seasonal influenza vaccination.

The CDR3 runs to 12 residues. Trimming shortened V by 6 bases and J by 2 bases, and 8 bases separated the two germline ends. This chain links TRBV12-3 or TRBV12-4 with TRBJ2-7, with D possibly being TRBD1 (5 bases). This sequence was found in a man aged 45-60 years who received an inactivated influenza vaccine. Sequencing used CD8+ T cells sorted from PBMCs, obtained 5 days after vaccination. This chain's CDR3 is CASSQGTYEQYF. The CDR3, as DNA: TGTGCCAGCAGCCAGGGCACCTACGAGCAGTACTTC.